This T cell receptor beta chain appears in the sequencing data of a study of blood T cell repertoires in COVID-19. The overall study: The United States, Italy and Spain supplied acute and convalescent COVID-19 samples. The cDNA or gDNA used as material had been derived from T cells, B-cell-depleted T cells, or PBMCs.

The V and J ends lost 7 bases and 4 bases, in that order; junction bases with no gene match: 9. CDR1 is MNHEY and CDR2 is SVGAGI in the germline V gene. The length of the CDR3 is 15 residues. In the original analysis: Estimation of nucleated cell counts relied on the amplification of reference gene primers. Some clones are missing from TCRdb's copy, which holds only in-frame ones; the method was immunoSEQ multiplex PCR. V and J calls and clone size come straight from that table; D and trimming were deduced from the DNA. Among under 250,000 clones listed, approximately 87% were seen once. This TCR was sampled from a woman in her 70s with active or convalescent COVID-19. This chain links TRBV6-5 with TRBJ1-1; 10 bases match TRBD1. Sequencing input: peripheral blood. CDR3 in DNA: TGTGCCAGCACGCCAGGAGGGGACAGGGGCACTGAAGCTTTCTTT. It yields the protein CASTPGGDRGTEAFF.